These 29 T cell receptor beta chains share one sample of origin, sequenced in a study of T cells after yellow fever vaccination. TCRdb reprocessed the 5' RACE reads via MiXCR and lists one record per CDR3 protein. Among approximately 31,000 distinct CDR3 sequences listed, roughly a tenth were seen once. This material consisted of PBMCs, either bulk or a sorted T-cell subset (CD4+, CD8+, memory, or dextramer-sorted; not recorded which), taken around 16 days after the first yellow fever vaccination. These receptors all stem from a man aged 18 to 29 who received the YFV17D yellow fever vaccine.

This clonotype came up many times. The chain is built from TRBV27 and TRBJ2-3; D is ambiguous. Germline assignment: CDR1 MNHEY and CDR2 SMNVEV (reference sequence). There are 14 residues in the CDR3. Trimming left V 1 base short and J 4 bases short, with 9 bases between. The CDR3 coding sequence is TGTGCCAGCAGTTTATTTATCCCGGCAGATACGCAGTATTTT. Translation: CASSLFIPADTQYF.

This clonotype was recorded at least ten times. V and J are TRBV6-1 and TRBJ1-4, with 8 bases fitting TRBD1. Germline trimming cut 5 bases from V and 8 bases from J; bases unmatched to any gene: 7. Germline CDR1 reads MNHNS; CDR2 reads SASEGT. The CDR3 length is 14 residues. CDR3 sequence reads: CASSRTGSDEKLFF. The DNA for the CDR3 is TGTGCCAGCAGTCGGACAGGGTCAGACGAAAAACTGTTTTTT.

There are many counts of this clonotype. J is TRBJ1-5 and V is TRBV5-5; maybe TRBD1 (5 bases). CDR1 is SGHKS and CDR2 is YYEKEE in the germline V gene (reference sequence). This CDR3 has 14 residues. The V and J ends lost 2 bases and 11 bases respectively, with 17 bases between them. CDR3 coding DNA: TGTGCCAGCAGCTTTGGTGGTACCGGCAGGGCCCAGCATTTT. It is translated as CASSFGGTGRAQHF. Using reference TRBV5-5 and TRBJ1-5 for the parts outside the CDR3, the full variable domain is DAGVTQSPTHLIKTRGQQVTLRCSPISGHKSVSWYQQVLGQGPQFIFQYYEKEERGRGNFPDRFSARQFPNYSSELNVNALLLGDSALYLCASSFGGTGRAQHFGDGTRLSIL.

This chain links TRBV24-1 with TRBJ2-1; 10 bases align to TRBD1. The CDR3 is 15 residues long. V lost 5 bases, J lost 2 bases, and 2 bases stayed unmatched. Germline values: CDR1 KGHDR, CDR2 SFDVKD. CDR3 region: CATSGGTGAYNEQFF. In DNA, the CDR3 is TGTGCCACCAGTGGCGGGACAGGGGCCTACAATGAGCAGTTCTTC.

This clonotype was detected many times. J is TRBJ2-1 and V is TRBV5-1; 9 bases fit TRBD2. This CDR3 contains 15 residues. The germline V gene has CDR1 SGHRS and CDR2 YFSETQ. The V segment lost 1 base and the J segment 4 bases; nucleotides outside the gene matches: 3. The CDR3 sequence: CASSLSSGGYNEQFF. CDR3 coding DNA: TGCGCCAGCAGCTTGTCCAGCGGGGGGTACAATGAGCAGTTCTTC.

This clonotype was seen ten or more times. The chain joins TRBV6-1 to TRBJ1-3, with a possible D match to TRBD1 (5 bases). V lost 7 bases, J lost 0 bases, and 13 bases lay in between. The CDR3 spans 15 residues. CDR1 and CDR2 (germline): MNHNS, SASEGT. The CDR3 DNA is TGTGCCAGCAAAACTCTCCAGGGCTCTGGAAACACCATATATTTT. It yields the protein CASKTLQGSGNTIYF.

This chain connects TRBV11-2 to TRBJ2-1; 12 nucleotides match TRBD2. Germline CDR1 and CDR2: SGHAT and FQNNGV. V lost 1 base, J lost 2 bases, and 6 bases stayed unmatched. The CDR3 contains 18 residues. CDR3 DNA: TGTGCCAGCAGCTTAGGACTAGCGGGGGTCCTAACCTACAATGAGCAGTTCTTC. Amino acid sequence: CASSLGLAGVLTYNEQFF.

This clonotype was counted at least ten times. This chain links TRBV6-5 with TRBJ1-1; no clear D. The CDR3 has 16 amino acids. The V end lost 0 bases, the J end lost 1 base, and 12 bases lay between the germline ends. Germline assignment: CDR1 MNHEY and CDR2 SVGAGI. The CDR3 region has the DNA TGTGCCAGCAGTTACTCGAGTGCGACGGGGAACACTGAAGCTTTCTTT. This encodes CASSYSSATGNTEAFF.

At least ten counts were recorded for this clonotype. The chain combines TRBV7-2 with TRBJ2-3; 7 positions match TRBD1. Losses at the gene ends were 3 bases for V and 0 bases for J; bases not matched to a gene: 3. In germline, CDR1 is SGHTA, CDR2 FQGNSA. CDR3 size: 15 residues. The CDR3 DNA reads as TGTGCCAGCAGCTTTGACAGGGCGAGCACAGATACGCAGTATTTT. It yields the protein CASSFDRASTDTQYF.

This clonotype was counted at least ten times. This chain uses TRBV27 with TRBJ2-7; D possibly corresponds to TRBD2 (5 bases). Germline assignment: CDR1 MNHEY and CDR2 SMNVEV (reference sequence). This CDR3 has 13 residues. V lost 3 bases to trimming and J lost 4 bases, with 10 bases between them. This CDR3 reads CASSFGVSYEQYF. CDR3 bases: TGTGCCAGCAGTTTCGGGGTTTCTTACGAGCAGTACTTC.

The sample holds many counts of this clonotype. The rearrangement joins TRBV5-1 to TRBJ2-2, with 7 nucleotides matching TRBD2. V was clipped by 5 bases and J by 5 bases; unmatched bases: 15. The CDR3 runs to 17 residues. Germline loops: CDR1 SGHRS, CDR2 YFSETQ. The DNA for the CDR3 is TGCGCCAGCAGGCGCGAACCGGGGGGAAGTGGAACCGGGGAGCTGTTTTTT. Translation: CASRREPGGSGTGELFF.

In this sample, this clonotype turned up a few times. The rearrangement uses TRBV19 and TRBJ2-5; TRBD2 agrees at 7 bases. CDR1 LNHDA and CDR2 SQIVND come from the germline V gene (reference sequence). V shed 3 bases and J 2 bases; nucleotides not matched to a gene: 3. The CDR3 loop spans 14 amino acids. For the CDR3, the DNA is TGTGCCAGTAGTATTACGGGGGGTCAAGAGACCCAGTACTTC. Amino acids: CASSITGGQETQYF.

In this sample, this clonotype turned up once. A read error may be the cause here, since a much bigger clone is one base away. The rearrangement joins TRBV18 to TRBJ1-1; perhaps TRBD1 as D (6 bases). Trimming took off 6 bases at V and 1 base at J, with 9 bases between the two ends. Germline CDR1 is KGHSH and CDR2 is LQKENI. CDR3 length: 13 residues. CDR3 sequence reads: CASSTGSNTEAFF. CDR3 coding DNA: TGTGCCAGCTCGACAGGTTCGAACACTGAAGCTTTCTTT. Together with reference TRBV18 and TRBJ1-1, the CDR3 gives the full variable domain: NAGVMQNPRHLVRRRGQEARLRCSPMKGHSHVYWYRQLPEEGLKFMVYLQKENIIDESGMPKERFSAEFPKEGPSILRIQQVVRGDSAAYFCASSTGSNTEAFFGQGTRLTVV.

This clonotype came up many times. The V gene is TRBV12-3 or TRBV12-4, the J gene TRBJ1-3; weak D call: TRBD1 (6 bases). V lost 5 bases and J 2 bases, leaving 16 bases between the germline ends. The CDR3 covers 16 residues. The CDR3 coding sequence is TGTGCCAGCAGTCTACGGACAGATGGGCCTGGAAACACCATATATTTT. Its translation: CASSLRTDGPGNTIYF.

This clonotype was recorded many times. The CDR3 DNA is TGCAGTGCCGGGGGGGAAGGTGGAGGGAACATTCAGTACTTC. Encoded protein: CSAGGEGGGNIQYF. The chain employs TRBV20-1 and TRBJ2-4, with TRBD2 identical over 8 bases. The V segment lost 6 bases and the J segment 7 bases; nucleotides outside the gene matches: 11. Germline CDR1 DFQATT, CDR2 SNEGSKA (reference sequence). The CDR3 consists of 14 residues.

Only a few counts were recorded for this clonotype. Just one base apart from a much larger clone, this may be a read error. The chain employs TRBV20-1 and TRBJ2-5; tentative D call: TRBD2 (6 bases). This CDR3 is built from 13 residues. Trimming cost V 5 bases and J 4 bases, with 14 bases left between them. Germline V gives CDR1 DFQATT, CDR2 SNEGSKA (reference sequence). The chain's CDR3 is CSAVGQGGETQYF. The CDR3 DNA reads TGCAGTGCTGTGGGGCAGGGAGGAGAGACCCAGTACTTC.

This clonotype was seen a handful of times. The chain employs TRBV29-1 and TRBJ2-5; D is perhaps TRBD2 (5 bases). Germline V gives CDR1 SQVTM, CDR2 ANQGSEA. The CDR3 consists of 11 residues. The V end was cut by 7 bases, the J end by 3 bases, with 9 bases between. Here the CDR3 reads CSARRKETQYF. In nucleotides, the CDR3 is TGCAGCGCCAGGAGGAAAGAGACCCAGTACTTC. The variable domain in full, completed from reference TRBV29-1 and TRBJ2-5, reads SAVISQKPSRDICQRGTSLTIQCQVDSQVTMMFWYRQQPGQSLTLIATANQGSEATYESGFVIDKFPISRPNLTFSTLTVSNMSPEDSSIYLCSARRKETQYFGPGTRLLVL.

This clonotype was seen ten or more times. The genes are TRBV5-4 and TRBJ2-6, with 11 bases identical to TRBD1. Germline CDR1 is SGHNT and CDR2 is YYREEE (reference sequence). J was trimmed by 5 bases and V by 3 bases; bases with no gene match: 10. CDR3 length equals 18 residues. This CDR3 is CASSSSGTGGLWANVLTF. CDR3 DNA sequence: TGTGCCAGCAGCTCGTCCGGGACAGGGGGGCTCTGGGCCAACGTCCTGACTTTC. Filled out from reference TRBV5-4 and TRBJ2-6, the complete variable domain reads ETGVTQSPTHLIKTRGQQVTLRCSSQSGHNTVSWYQQALGQGPQFIFQYYREEENGRGNFPPRFSGLQFPNYSSELNVNALELDDSALYLCASSSSGTGGLWANVLTFGAGSRLTVL.

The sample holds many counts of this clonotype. The CDR3 sequence is CASSTKLAGGDDRHTDTQYF. The CDR3 bases are TGCGCCAGCAGCACCAAATTAGCGGGCGGCGACGATCGACACACAGATACGCAGTATTTT. The gene calls are TRBV5-1 and TRBJ2-3, with 7 nucleotides matching TRBD2. The V segment lost 4 bases and the J segment 2 bases; nucleotides outside the gene matches: 22. The CDR3 length is 20 residues. Germline V gene lookup returns CDR1 SGHRS and CDR2 YFSETQ.

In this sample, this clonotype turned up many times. The CDR3 nucleotides read TGTGCCAGCAGTTTCCCCGGGGAGACTGAAGCTTTCTTT. Its protein is CASSFPGETEAFF. V gene TRBV12-3 or TRBV12-4 combines with J gene TRBJ1-1; D gene ambiguous. The CDR3 has 13 amino acids. Trimming cost V 3 bases and J 5 bases, with 10 bases left between them.

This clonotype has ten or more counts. The CDR3 loop is CASSQRTTLHEQFF. The CDR3 DNA is TGCGCCAGCAGCCAAAGGACGACCCTTCATGAGCAGTTCTTC. The chain uses TRBV4-3 and TRBJ2-1; D is ambiguous. The V gene lost 2 bases and the J gene lost 8 bases, with 13 bases spanning the gap. The CDR3 has 14 amino acids. Germline V CDR1 and CDR2: LGHNA, YSLEER.

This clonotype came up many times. CDR3 sequence (DNA): TGTGCCAGCTCCGGGACAGGGGGCTACAATGAGCAGTTCTTC. This sequence encodes CASSGTGGYNEQFF. The J gene is TRBJ2-1, the V gene TRBV6-2 or TRBV6-3; 11 nucleotides line up with TRBD1. Per germline, CDR1 MNHEY and CDR2 SVGEGT. The CDR3 spans 14 residues. The V and J ends lost 8 bases and 3 bases, in that order; junction bases with no gene match: 3.

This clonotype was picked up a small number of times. The DNA for the CDR3 is TGTGCCAGCAGCCAAGACTTAGAAGGAGCTTTCTTT. Translation: CASSQDLEGAFF. This chain connects TRBV3-1 to TRBJ1-1; D is ambiguous. The CDR3 sequence is 12 residues long. In germline, CDR1 is LGHDT, CDR2 YNNKEL (reference sequence). The V and J ends lost 0 bases and 10 bases respectively, with 9 bases between them.

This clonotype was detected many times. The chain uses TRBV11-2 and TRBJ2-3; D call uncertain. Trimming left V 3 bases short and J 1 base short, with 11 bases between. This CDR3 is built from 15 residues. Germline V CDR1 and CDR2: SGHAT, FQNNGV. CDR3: CASSFPLRGTDTQYF. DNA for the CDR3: TGTGCCAGCAGCTTCCCTCTTCGTGGCACAGATACGCAGTATTTT.

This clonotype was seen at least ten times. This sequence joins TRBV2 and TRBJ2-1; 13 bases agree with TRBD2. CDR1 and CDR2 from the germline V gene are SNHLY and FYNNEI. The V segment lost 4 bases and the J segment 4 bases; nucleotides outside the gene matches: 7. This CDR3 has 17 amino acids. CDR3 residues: CASSVSLLAGGYNEQFF. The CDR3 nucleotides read TGTGCCAGCAGTGTGTCCCTACTAGCGGGGGGGTACAATGAGCAGTTCTTC. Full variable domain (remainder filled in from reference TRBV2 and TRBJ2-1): EPEVTQTPSHQVTQMGQEVILRCVPISNHLYFYWYRQILGQKVEFLVSFYNNEISEKSEIFDDQFSVERPDGSNFTLKIRSTKLEDSAMYFCASSVSLLAGGYNEQFFGPGTRLTVL.

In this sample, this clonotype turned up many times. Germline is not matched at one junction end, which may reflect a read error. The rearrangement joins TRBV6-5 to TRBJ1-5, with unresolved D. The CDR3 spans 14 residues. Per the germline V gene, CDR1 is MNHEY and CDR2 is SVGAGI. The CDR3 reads CASSYSRPNLPQHF. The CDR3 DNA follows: TGTGCCAGCAGTTACTCGCGCCCTAATCTGCCCCAGCATTTT.

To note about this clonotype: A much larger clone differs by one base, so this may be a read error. This chain's CDR3 is CPSSPMGTGAFEQYF. DNA for the CDR3: TGTCCCAGCTCACCAATGGGGACAGGGGCTTTCGAGCAGTACTTC. The gene calls are TRBV18 and TRBJ2-7; the match to TRBD1 covers 10 bases. Germline loops: CDR1 KGHSH, CDR2 LQKENI. This CDR3 comprises 15 residues.

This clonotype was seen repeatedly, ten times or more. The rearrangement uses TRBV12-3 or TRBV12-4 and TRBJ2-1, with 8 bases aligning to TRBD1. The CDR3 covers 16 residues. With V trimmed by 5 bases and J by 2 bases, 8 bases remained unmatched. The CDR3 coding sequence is TGTGCCAGCAGTGACCACGACAGGGGCGCCTACAATGAGCAGTTCTTC. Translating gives CASSDHDRGAYNEQFF.

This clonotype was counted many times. The CDR3 nucleotides read TGTGCCAGCAGCTTGCCGCTAGCGGCCAACTCCTACAATGAGCAGTTCTTC. Protein sequence: CASSLPLAANSYNEQFF. The J gene is TRBJ2-1, the V gene TRBV7-2; 7 bases fit TRBD2. The length of the CDR3 is 17 residues. Germline V gene sequence: CDR1 SGHTA, CDR2 FQGNSA. Trimming removed 3 bases from V and 0 bases from J; junction bases left unmatched: 8.